Listed below are T cell receptor beta chains from one sample, sequenced in a study of cytomegalovirus exposure and HLA in healthy donors. Assay used: immunoSEQ multiplex PCR; TCRdb lists only in-frame clones, some missing. The sample yields 150,000 to 200,000 clones, 82% seen once. Sequenced input: PBMCs. The receptors come from a girl aged 10 to 17 in good health and CMV-seropositive. CDR3s include the opening cysteine and the closing phenylalanine or tryptophan. A D gene is named only where the DNA matches it firmly. Where a row states a size, it is once, few, many or the class of an expanded clone; other rows omit it.

clone size	V gene	J gene	D gene	CDR3 protein	CDR3 DNA
NA	TRBV5-4	TRBJ2-3	NA	CASSSKTSTSTDTQYF	TGTGCCAGCAGCTCGAAAACTAGCACATCCACAGATACGCAGTATTTT
NA	TRBV19	TRBJ2-7	NA	CASSVQPGLGSYEQYF	TGTGCCAGTAGTGTCCAACCGGGACTGGGGTCTTACGAGCAGTACTTC
NA	TRBV9	TRBJ1-5	NA	CASSVGGLNQPQHF	TGTGCCAGCAGCGTAGGAGGGCTCAATCAGCCCCAGCATTTT
once	TRBV2	TRBJ2-7	NA	CASSEGVRTYEQYF	TGTGCCAGCAGTGAAGGGGTCAGGACCTACGAGCAGTACTTC
NA	TRBV6-5	TRBJ2-1	NA	CASRSRNFDEQFF	TGTGCCAGCCGTAGCCGTAACTTCGATGAGCAGTTCTTC
NA	TRBV9	TRBJ2-3	TRBD2	CASSVALAADTQYF	TGTGCCAGCAGCGTAGCTCTAGCGGCAGATACGCAGTATTTT
NA	TRBV7-6	TRBJ2-1	NA	CASSLAGGRRGINEQFF	TGTGCCAGCAGCTTAGCGGGTGGGCGGCGAGGGATCAATGAGCAGTTCTTC
NA	TRBV4-3	TRBJ2-7	NA	CASSQEHSGYEQYF	TGCGCCAGCAGCCAAGAACATTCGGGCTACGAGCAGTACTTC
few	TRBV27	TRBJ1-5	NA	CASSPIGSDSNQPQHF	TGTGCCAGCAGTCCCATCGGGTCGGATAGCAATCAGCCCCAGCATTTT
few	TRBV11-1	TRBJ1-1	NA	CASSCQGCTEAFF	TGTGCCAGCAGCTGTCAGGGGTGCACTGAAGCTTTCTTT
NA	TRBV11-1	TRBJ2-5	NA	CASSLASRRETQYF	TGTGCCAGCAGCTTAGCGAGCCGGAGGGAGACCCAGTACTTC
NA	TRBV19	TRBJ1-2	NA	CASSNGSVIYTF	TGTGCCAGTAGTAACGGTTCTGTAATCTACACCTTC
once	TRBV7-9	TRBJ1-2	NA	CASSPDIPNYGYTF	TGTGCCAGCAGCCCCGACATTCCTAACTATGGCTACACCTTC
NA	TRBV28	TRBJ2-1	TRBD2	CASSGAGNEQFF	TGTGCCAGCAGTGGAGCGGGAAATGAGCAGTTCTTC
NA	TRBV11-2	TRBJ1-2	TRBD1	CASSLDRTGQGQGYTF	TGTGCCAGCAGCTTAGATAGGACAGGGCAAGGTCAGGGCTACACCTTC
NA	TRBV21-1	TRBJ1-4	NA	CASSKGDRGRYEKLFF	TGTGCCAGCAGCAAAGGGGACAGGGGGCGATATGAGAAACTGTTTTTT
NA	TRBV5-4	TRBJ2-1	TRBD1	CASSAGTELNEQFF	TGTGCCAGCAGCGCCGGGACAGAACTTAATGAGCAGTTCTTC
NA	TRBV4-3	TRBJ2-3	TRBD2	CASSQELGTSGTDTQYF	TGCGCCAGCAGCCAGGAACTCGGGACTAGCGGCACAGATACGCAGTATTTT
NA	TRBV9	TRBJ1-1	NA	CASSVGAGRDTEAFF	TGTGCCAGCAGCGTAGGGGCAGGGAGGGACACTGAAGCTTTCTTT
NA	TRBV19	TRBJ1-1	NA	CASTTWGGNTEAFF	TGTGCCAGTACCACCTGGGGGGGTAACACTGAAGCTTTCTTT
few	TRBV25-1	TRBJ2-7	NA	CASSDSHTPTYEQYF	TGTGCCAGCAGTGATTCCCACACACCAACCTACGAGCAGTACTTC
NA	TRBV5-7	TRBJ2-7	NA	CASSLRGQSYEQYF	TGTGCCAGCAGCTTGAGGGGACAATCCTACGAGCAGTACTTC
NA	TRBV2	TRBJ2-7	TRBD1	CASSGTGAAKQYF	TGTGCCAGCAGCGGGACAGGGGCCGCCAAGCAGTACTTC
NA	TRBV29-1	TRBJ2-1	TRBD1	CSVGPRDREDEQFF	TGCAGCGTTGGTCCGCGGGACAGGGAGGATGAGCAGTTCTTC
NA	TRBV14	TRBJ2-1	NA	CASSQDLGQEQFF	TGTGCCAGCAGCCAAGATTTGGGGCAGGAGCAGTTCTTC
NA	TRBV6-1	TRBJ2-1	NA	CASSEAISGLGYNEQFF	TGTGCCAGCAGTGAAGCGATCTCAGGACTGGGATACAATGAGCAGTTCTTC
NA	TRBV28	TRBJ1-2	TRBD1	CASSQPTGVGYGYTF	TGTGCCAGCAGTCAACCGACAGGGGTGGGGTATGGCTACACCTTC
NA	TRBV18	TRBJ1-1	NA	CASSPRPDRIEAFF	TGTGCCAGCTCACCACGCCCAGACAGAATTGAAGCTTTCTTT
NA	TRBV7-8	TRBJ1-2	NA	CASSLSRSHGYTF	TGTGCCAGCAGCTTGTCCAGGTCCCATGGCTACACCTTC
NA	TRBV28	TRBJ2-7	NA	CASSLFGEDYEQYF	TGTGCCAGCAGTTTATTCGGGGAGGACTACGAGCAGTACTTC
NA	TRBV11-3	TRBJ1-2	TRBD1	CASSLVTGTGGGYGYTF	TGTGCCAGCAGCTTAGTTACCGGGACAGGGGGCGGCTATGGCTACACCTTC
NA	TRBV19	TRBJ1-5	NA	CASSRAGENFNQPQHF	TGTGCCAGTAGTAGGGCAGGGGAAAACTTCAATCAGCCCCAGCATTTT
NA	TRBV28	TRBJ2-7	TRBD2	CASSLFPSGNSYEQYF	TGTGCCAGCAGTTTATTTCCTAGCGGGAACTCCTACGAGCAGTACTTC
NA	TRBV23-1	TRBJ2-3	TRBD1	CASSQIFWDRQIFHTQYF	TGCGCCAGCAGTCAAATTTTCTGGGACAGGCAAATTTTCCATACGCAGTATTTT
once	TRBV29-1	TRBJ2-5	TRBD1	CSVGQGSETQYF	TGCAGCGTTGGACAGGGTTCAGAGACCCAGTACTTC
NA	TRBV5-6	TRBJ2-5	NA	CASSLQGSETQYF	TGTGCCAGCAGCTTGCAGGGATCGGAGACCCAGTACTTC
NA	TRBV18	TRBJ2-1	NA	CASSPPSRGPYGEQFF	TGTGCCAGCTCACCACCGTCCAGGGGCCCCTACGGTGAGCAGTTCTTC
NA	TRBV27	TRBJ2-2	TRBD1	CASSTPTGKLIGELFF	TGTGCCAGCAGTACCCCGACAGGGAAGTTAATCGGGGAGCTGTTTTTT
few	TRBV10-3	TRBJ2-7	TRBD2	CAISELAENEQYF	TGTGCCATCAGTGAGCTAGCGGAAAACGAGCAGTACTTC
NA	TRBV19	TRBJ2-2	TRBD2	CASSRSGGTGELFF	TGTGCCAGTAGCCGTAGCGGGGGCACCGGGGAGCTGTTTTTT
few	TRBV19	TRBJ1-5	TRBD1	CASSGPGQGYRQPQHF	TGTGCCAGCTCCGGACCGGGACAGGGGTATCGCCAGCCCCAGCATTTT
once	TRBV12-5	TRBJ2-5	NA	CASGLTTGGLQYF	TGTGCTAGTGGTTTGACCACCGGAGGGCTCCAGTACTTC
NA	TRBV29-1	TRBJ1-3	NA	CSVEGQPSGNTIYF	TGCAGCGTGGAGGGGCAGCCCTCTGGAAACACCATATATTTT
NA	TRBV25-1	TRBJ1-1	NA	CASSEGWDSNTEAFF	TGTGCCAGCAGTGAAGGCTGGGACTCGAACACTGAAGCTTTCTTT
once	TRBV5-6	TRBJ2-7	NA	CASSCKLTACEQYF	TGTGCCAGCAGCTGTAAACTAACGGCGTGCGAGCAGTACTTC
NA	TRBV6-5	TRBJ2-7	NA	CASSYRDTTNYEQYF	TGTGCCAGCAGTTACCGAGACACAACCAACTACGAGCAGTACTTC
NA	TRBV19	TRBJ2-7	TRBD2	CASSRLAGGGYEQYF	TGTGCCAGTAGTAGGCTCGCGGGAGGGGGCTACGAGCAGTACTTC
once	TRBV7-2	TRBJ2-7	TRBD1	CASSLYGTGGYEQYF	TGTGCCAGCAGCCTGTACGGGACAGGGGGCTACGAGCAGTACTTC
once	TRBV5-1	TRBJ2-1	TRBD1	CASSYDRGRDEQFF	TGCGCCAGCAGCTACGACAGGGGGCGCGATGAGCAGTTCTTC
once	TRBV4-1	TRBJ1-3	TRBD1	CASSHERTGEDGNTIYF	TGCGCCAGCAGCCATGAACGGACAGGGGAGGATGGAAACACCATATATTTT
NA	TRBV2	TRBJ1-1	NA	CASSGGGATEAFF	TGTGCCAGCAGCGGAGGGGGGGCCACTGAAGCTTTCTTT
NA	TRBV7-8	TRBJ2-5	TRBD2	CASTFAGEETQYF	TGTGCCAGCACCTTTGCGGGGGAAGAGACCCAGTACTTC
once	TRBV7-8	TRBJ1-4	TRBD1	CASSFRDRAPTLRSELFF	TGTGCCAGCAGCTTCAGGGACAGGGCACCCACTTTACGGTCGGAACTGTTTTTT
NA	TRBV9	TRBJ2-3	TRBD1	CASSPDRVRADTQYF	TGTGCCAGCAGCCCTGACAGGGTCCGGGCAGATACGCAGTATTTT
NA	TRBV7-2	TRBJ2-5	NA	CASSPTRRETQYF	TGTGCCAGCAGCCCGACTAGGCGGGAGACCCAGTACTTC
NA	TRBV28	TRBJ1-4	NA	CASSVTTGANEKLFF	TGTGCCAGCAGTGTCACCACCGGAGCTAATGAAAAACTGTTTTTT
NA	TRBV6-5	TRBJ2-1	NA	CASSSALARDNEQFF	TGTGCCAGCAGTTCGGCCCTAGCGAGGGACAATGAGCAGTTCTTC